This entry concerns a single T cell receptor (beta chain). Its antigen remains unknown. Trimming removed 6 bases from V and 2 bases from J, with 14 bases in between. The CDR3 sequence is 15 residues long. After 5'RACE with constant-segment primers, TCR alpha and TCR beta cDNA libraries carrying sample barcodes and UMIs were obtained. TCRdb used MiXCR to reprocess the 5' RACE reads, holding one entry per CDR3 protein. Of some 120,000 distinct CDR3 sequences in the sample, roughly 6% were seen once. These data belong to a study of T-cell memory formation after mild COVID-19. Study in general: TCR clustering was largely donor specific. Study-level findings and limits: The finding that pre-infection memory included some responding clones suggested that cross-reactive memory joined.

This clonotype was obtained from an adult woman who had mild COVID-19 (a few samples of this study predate the infection). Cell type and time point are not known. The material sequenced was PBMCs or a T cell subset sorted from them (not recorded which). The rearrangement joins TRBV12-3 or TRBV12-4 to TRBJ2-1; weak D call: TRBD2 (5 bases). CDR3 amino acids: CASSRRGVTYNEQFF. CDR3 DNA sequence: TGTGCCAGCAGCAGACGGGGAGTTACCTACAATGAGCAGTTCTTC.